This paragraph reports one T cell receptor beta chain. The entry originates in a study of blood T cell repertoires in COVID-19. Per the original data handling: Reference gene primer amplification gave nucleated cell count estimates. Assay used: immunoSEQ multiplex PCR; TCRdb lists only in-frame clones, some missing. The V and J calls and clone size were taken over from that table, and D and trimming were inferred from the DNA. The sample contains tens of thousands of clones, around 89% of which appear only once. The study recruited people aged roughly 18 to 100 years across approximately 24 US areas. Each participant's cohort was designated according to participant-reported clinical history. The specimen was PBMCs or T cells enriched from blood (not recorded which). This sequence originates from a woman aged 45-65 years with acute COVID-19.

The CDR3 loop reads CASSQGGYLAYGYTF. The CDR3, as DNA: TGTGCCAGCAGTCAGGGGGGATATCTGGCCTATGGCTACACCTTC. The chain joins TRBV6-5 to TRBJ1-2; 7 positions match TRBD1. The CDR3 contains 15 residues. V lost 5 bases and J lost 4; bases outside the gene matches: 10. Germline CDR1 reads MNHEY; CDR2 reads SVGAGI.